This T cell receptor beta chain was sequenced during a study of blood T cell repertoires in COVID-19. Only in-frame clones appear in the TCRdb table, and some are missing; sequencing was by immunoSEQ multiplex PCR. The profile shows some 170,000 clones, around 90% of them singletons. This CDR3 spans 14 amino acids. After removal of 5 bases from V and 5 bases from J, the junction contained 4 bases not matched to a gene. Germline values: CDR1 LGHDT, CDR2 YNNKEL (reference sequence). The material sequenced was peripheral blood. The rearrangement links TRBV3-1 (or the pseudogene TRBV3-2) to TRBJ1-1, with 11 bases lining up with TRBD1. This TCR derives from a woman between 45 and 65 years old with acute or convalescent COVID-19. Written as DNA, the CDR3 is TGTGCCAGCAGCTCATGGGACAGGGGGACTGAAGCTTTCTTT. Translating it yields CASSSWDRGTEAFF.